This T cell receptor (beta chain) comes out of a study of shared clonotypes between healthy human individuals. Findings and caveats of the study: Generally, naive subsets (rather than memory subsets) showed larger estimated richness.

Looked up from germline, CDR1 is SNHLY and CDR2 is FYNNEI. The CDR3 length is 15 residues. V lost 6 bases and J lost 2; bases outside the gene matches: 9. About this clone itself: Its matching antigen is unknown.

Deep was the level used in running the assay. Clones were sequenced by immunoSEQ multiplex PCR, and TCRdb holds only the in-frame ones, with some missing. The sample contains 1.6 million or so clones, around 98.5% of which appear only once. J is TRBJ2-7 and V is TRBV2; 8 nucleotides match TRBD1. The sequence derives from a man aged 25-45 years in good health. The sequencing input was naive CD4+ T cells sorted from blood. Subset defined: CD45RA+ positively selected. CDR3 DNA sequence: TGTGCCAGCAGACCCGACAGGGGCTCCACCTACGAGCAGTACTTC. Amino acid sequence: CASRPDRGSTYEQYF. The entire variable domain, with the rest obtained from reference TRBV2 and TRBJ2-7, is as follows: EPEVTQTPSHQVTQMGQEVILRCVPISNHLYFYWYRQILGQKVEFLVSFYNNEISEKSEIFDDQFSVERPDGSNFTLKIRSTKLEDSAMYFCASRPDRGSTYEQYFGPGTRLTVT.